The 2 T cell receptor beta chains below come from one sample, sequenced in a study of beta chain features in type 1 diabetes. As every portion of the isolated RNA was reverse transcribed, the sequencing read expressed TCRB transcripts. The protocol was immunoSEQ multiplex PCR, while the TCRdb copy is restricted to in-frame clones and leaves out a portion. There are about 150,000 clones in the sample; less than 9.5% occur only once, and about 0.6% lies in the top ten. What was sequenced was central memory CD4+ T cells from blood. Receptor source: a man aged 18 to 30 in good health.

This clone has only one observation. The CDR3: CASNGQPNTEAFF. CDR3 nucleotides: TGTGCCAGCAACGGACAGCCTAACACTGAAGCTTTCTTT. The chain has TRBV2 and TRBJ1-1, with a possible D match to TRBD1 (6 bases). V lost 7 bases to trimming and J lost 2 bases, with 11 bases between them. Germline V gene sequence: CDR1 SNHLY, CDR2 FYNNEI. This CDR3 has 13 residues.

The CDR3 spells CASTSPGLLSGELFF. The CDR3 coding sequence is TGTGCCAGTACCTCCCCGGGACTCCTCTCCGGGGAGCTGTTTTTT. This chain uses TRBV19 with TRBJ2-2, with a weak D call TRBD2 (6 bases). Trimming pared 7 bases from V and 6 bases from J, leaving 18 bases between. CDR3 length: 15 residues. Germline assignment: CDR1 LNHDA and CDR2 SQIVND (reference sequence).